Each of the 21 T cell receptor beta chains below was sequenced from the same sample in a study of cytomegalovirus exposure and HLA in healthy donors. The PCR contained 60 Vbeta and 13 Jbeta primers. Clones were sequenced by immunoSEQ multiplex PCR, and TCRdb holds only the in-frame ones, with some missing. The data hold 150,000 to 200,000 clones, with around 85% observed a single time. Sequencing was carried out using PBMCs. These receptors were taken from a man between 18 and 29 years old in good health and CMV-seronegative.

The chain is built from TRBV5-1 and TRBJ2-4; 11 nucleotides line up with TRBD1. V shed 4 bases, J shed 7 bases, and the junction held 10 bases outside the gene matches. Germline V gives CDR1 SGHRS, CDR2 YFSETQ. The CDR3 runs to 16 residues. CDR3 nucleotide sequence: TGCGCCAGCAGCCCCTTGGGACAGGGGGACCCGAACATTCAGTACTTC. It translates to CASSPLGQGDPNIQYF. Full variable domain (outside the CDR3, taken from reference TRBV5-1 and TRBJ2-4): KAGVTQTPRYLIKTRGQQVTLSCSPISGHRSVSWYQQTPGQGLQFLFEYFSETQRNKGNFPGRFSGRQFSNSRSEMNVSTLELGDSALYLCASSPLGQGDPNIQYFGAGTRLSVL.

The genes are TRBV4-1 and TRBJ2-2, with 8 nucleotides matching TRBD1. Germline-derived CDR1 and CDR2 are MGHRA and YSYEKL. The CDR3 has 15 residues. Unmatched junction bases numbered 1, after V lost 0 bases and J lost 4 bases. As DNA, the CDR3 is TGCGCCAGCAGCCAAGACAGGGGGCGCACCGGGGAGCTGTTTTTT. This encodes CASSQDRGRTGELFF.

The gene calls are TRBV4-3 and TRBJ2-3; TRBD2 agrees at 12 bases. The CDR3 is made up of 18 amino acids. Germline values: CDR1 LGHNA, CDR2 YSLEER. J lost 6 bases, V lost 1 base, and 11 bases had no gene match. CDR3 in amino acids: CASSQAVLAGGPSDTQYF. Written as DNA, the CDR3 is TGCGCCAGCAGCCAAGCCGTCCTAGCGGGAGGGCCTAGCGATACGCAGTATTTT.

The CDR3 DNA reads as TGTGCCAGCAGCTTGCAAGGGGCAGATACGCAGTATTTT. Amino acid sequence: CASSLQGADTQYF. The rearrangement uses TRBV5-8 and TRBJ2-3; weak D call: TRBD1 (5 bases). V lost 1 base to trimming and J lost 4 bases, with 7 bases between them. This CDR3 is 13 amino acids long. Looked up from germline, CDR1 is SGHTS and CDR2 is YDEGEE.

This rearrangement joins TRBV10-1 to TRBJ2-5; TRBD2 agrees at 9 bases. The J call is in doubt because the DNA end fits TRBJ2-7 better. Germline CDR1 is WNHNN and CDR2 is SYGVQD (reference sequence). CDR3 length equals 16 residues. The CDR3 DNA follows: TGCGCCAGCAGTGAGTCCGGAAGCGGGGGGACCTACGAGCAGTACTTC. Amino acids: CASSESGSGGTYEQYF.

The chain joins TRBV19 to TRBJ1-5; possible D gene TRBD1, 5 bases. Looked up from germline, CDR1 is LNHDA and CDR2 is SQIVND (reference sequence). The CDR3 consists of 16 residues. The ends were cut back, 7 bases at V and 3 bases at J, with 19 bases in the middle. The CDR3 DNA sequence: TGTGCCAGTACTATGGGTTCAGGGAGGTCCAATCAGCCCCAGCATTTT. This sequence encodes CASTMGSGRSNQPQHF.

The CDR3 sequence is CASSPLREGTEAFF. The CDR3 DNA is TGTGCCAGCAGTCCCCTGCGGGAGGGGACTGAAGCTTTCTTT. The chain employs TRBV6-6 and TRBJ1-1; D is possibly TRBD1 (5 bases). The V end lost 5 bases, the J end lost 5 bases, and 15 bases lay between the germline ends. The CDR3 length is 14 residues. Germline CDR1 and CDR2: MNHNY and SVGAGI (reference sequence).

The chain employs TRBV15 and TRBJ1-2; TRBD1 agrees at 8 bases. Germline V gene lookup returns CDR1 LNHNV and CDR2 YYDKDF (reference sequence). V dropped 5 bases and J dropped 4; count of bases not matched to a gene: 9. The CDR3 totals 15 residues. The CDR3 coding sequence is TGTGCCACCAGCGTTAAAGGACAGGGAGGCTATGGCTACACCTTC. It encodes CATSVKGQGGYGYTF.

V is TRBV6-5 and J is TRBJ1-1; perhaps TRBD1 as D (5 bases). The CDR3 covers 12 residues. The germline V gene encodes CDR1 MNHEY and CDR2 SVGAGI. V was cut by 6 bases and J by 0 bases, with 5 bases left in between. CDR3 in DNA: TGTGCCAGCAGGACAGTGAACACTGAAGCTTTCTTT. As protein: CASRTVNTEAFF.

The DNA of the CDR3 is TGTGCCAGCAACCCGGGAGAGGGGATGGGCGGCTACACCTTC. It translates to CASNPGEGMGGYTF. The chain employs TRBV19 and TRBJ1-2; the D gene is possibly TRBD1 (5 bases). CDR3 size: 14 residues. Germline CDR1 and CDR2: LNHDA and SQIVND (reference sequence). Trimming took 9 bases from V and 8 from J, leaving 22 bases between them.

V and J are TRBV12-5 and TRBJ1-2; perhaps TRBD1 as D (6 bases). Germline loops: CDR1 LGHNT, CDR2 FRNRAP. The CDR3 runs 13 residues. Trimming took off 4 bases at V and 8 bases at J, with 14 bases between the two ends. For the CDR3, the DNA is TGTGCTAGTGGTTCAGGTACCCAGGGGGGCTACACCTTC. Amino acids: CASGSGTQGGYTF. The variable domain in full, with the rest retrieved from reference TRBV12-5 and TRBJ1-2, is DARVTQTPRHKVTEMGQEVTMRCQPILGHNTVFWYRQTMMQGLELLAYFRNRAPLDDSGMPKDRFSAEMPDATLATLKIQPSEPRDSAVYFCASGSGTQGGYTFGSGTRLTVV.

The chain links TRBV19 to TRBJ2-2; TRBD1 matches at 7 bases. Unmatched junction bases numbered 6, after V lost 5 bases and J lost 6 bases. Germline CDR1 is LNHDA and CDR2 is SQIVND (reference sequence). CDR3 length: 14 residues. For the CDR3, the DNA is TGTGCCAGTAGTCTCGGAGGACAGGCCGGGGAGCTGTTTTTT. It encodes CASSLGGQAGELFF.

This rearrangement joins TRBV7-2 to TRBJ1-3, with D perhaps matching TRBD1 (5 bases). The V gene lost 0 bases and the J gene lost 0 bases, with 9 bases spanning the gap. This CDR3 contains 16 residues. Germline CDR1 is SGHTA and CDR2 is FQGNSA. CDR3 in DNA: TGTGCCAGCAGCTTAGCAGGGGTTTACTCTGGAAACACCATATATTTT. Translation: CASSLAGVYSGNTIYF.

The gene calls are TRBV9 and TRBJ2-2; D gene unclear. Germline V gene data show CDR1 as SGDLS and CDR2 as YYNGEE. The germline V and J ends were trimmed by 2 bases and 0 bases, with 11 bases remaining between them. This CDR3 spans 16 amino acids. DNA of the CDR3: TGTGCCAGCAGCGTTACCACTCGCGCGAACACCGGGGAGCTGTTTTTT. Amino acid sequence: CASSVTTRANTGELFF.

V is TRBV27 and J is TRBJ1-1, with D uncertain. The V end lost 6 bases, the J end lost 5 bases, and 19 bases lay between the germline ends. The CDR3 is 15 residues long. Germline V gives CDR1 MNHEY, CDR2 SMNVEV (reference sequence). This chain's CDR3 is CASSLLLGEGTEAFF. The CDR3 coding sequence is TGTGCCAGCAGCCTCCTTCTGGGAGAGGGTACTGAAGCTTTCTTT.

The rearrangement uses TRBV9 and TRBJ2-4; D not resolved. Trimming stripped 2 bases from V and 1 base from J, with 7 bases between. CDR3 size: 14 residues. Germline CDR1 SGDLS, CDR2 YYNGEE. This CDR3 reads CASSVGEAKNIQYF. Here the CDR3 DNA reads TGTGCCAGCAGCGTCGGTGAGGCCAAAAACATTCAGTACTTC.

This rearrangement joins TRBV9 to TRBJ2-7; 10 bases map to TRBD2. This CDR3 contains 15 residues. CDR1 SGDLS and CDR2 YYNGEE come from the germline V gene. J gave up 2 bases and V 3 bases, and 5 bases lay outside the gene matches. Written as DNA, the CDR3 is TGTGCCAGCAGCGCCGGGGGGACTAGCGCCTACGAGCAGTACTTC. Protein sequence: CASSAGGTSAYEQYF.

CDR3 amino acids: CASTNGQVPNTIYF. Written as DNA, the CDR3 is TGTGCCAGTACTAATGGACAGGTCCCAAACACCATATATTTT. V and J are TRBV19 and TRBJ1-3; 7 bases align to TRBD1. The CDR3 covers 14 residues. V lost 7 bases to trimming and J lost 6 bases; unmatched junction nucleotides: 9. Germline values: CDR1 LNHDA, CDR2 SQIVND (reference sequence).

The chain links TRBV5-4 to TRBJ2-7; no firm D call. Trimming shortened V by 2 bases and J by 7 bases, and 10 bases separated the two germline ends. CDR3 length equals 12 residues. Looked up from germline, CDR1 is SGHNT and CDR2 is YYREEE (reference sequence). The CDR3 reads CASSFREEEQYF. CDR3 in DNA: TGTGCCAGCAGCTTCAGAGAGGAGGAGCAGTACTTC. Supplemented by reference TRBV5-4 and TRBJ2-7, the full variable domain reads ETGVTQSPTHLIKTRGQQVTLRCSSQSGHNTVSWYQQALGQGPQFIFQYYREEENGRGNFPPRFSGLQFPNYSSELNVNALELDDSALYLCASSFREEEQYFGPGTRLTVT.

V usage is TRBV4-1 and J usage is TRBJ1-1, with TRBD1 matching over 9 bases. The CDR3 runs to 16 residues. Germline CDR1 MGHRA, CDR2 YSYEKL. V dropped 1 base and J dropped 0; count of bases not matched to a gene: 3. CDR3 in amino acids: CASSQGQGVMNTEAFF. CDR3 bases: TGCGCCAGCAGCCAAGGACAGGGGGTCATGAACACTGAAGCTTTCTTT.

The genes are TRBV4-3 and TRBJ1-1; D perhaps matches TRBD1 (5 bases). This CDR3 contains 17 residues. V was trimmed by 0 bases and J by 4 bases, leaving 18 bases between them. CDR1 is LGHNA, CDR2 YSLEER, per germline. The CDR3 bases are TGCGCCAGCAGCCAAGAGATCATTGGGCAGGGTGCCACTGAAGCTTTCTTT. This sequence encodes CASSQEIIGQGATEAFF.